What follows are 32 T cell receptor beta chains derived from one specimen sequenced in a study of T cell responses to AZD1222 COVID-19 vaccine. Using immunoSEQ multiplex PCR, the repertoire was profiled, and TCRdb retains in-frame clones only, with some absent. The sample gives about 120,000 clones, 70% to 90% of which show up once; about 9.8% is in the top ten. The sequencing used peripheral blood, collected on day 0 of AZD1222 vaccination. These TCRs come from an adult in good health.

The count of this clone is one. The chain joins TRBV5-1 to TRBJ2-1; 9 bases agree with TRBD2. V gave up 1 base and J gave up 7 bases; unmatched junction bases: 9. CDR1 is SGHRS and CDR2 is YFSETQ in the germline V gene. The CDR3 spans 16 residues. The CDR3 sequence is CASSLLAGGPWNEQFF. The DNA for the CDR3 is TGCGCCAGCAGCTTGTTGGCGGGAGGGCCGTGGAATGAGCAGTTCTTC.

The chain has TRBV27 and TRBJ2-7; D call uncertain. This CDR3 comprises 13 residues. Trimming left V 6 bases short and J 6 bases short, with 15 bases between. Germline values: CDR1 MNHEY, CDR2 SMNVEV (reference sequence). CDR3 region: CASSPADSPEQYF. The DNA of the CDR3 is TGTGCCAGCAGCCCCGCCGATTCGCCCGAGCAGTACTTC.

The chain links TRBV7-2 to TRBJ2-1; no reliable D call. Germline CDR1 and CDR2: SGHTA and FQGNSA. The ends were cut back, 1 base at V and 0 bases at J, with 10 bases in the middle. The CDR3 runs to 16 residues. CDR3 in DNA: TGTGCCAGCAGCTTAGTTTCGCAGAGCTCCTACAATGAGCAGTTCTTC. It encodes CASSLVSQSSYNEQFF.

This clone was counted between two and nine times. The genes are TRBV28 and TRBJ2-2; 7 positions match TRBD1. The J segment lost 0 bases and the V segment lost 6 bases, leaving 7 bases of the junction unmatched. The CDR3 length is 16 residues. Germline CDR1 is MDHEN and CDR2 is SYDVKM. In DNA, the CDR3 is TGTGCCAGCAGGGTGGACAGGTCTTCGAACACCGGGGAGCTGTTTTTT. Its translation is CASRVDRSSNTGELFF.

This chain joins TRBV29-1 and TRBJ2-7; D is possibly TRBD1 (6 bases). The V gene's germline CDR1 is SQVTM and CDR2 ANQGSEA. This CDR3 contains 12 residues. CDR3: CSIRGSSYEQYF. The CDR3 region has the DNA TGCAGTATAAGGGGGTCCTCCTACGAGCAGTACTTC.

The chain recombines TRBV5-1 with TRBJ1-1; unclear D gene. The CDR3 consists of 13 residues. V lost 0 bases to trimming and J lost 1 base, with 4 bases between them. CDR1 is SGHRS, CDR2 YFSETQ, per germline. CDR3 residues: CASSLDRNTEAFF. The CDR3 bases are TGCGCCAGCAGCTTGGACAGGAACACTGAAGCTTTCTTT.

This sequence joins TRBV6-5 and TRBJ2-7; TRBD1 aligns across 9 bases. CDR1 is MNHEY and CDR2 is SVGAGI in the germline V gene. J was trimmed by 5 bases and V by 2 bases; bases with no gene match: 7. This CDR3 spans 15 amino acids. The CDR3 DNA reads as TGTGCCAGCAGTTACGACCGGGACAGGGCGCACGAGCAGTACTTC. It codes for CASSYDRDRAHEQYF.

This clone has just a few counts. The chain couples TRBV5-6 to TRBJ2-2; 9 bases align to TRBD1. Trimming cost V 3 bases and J 4 bases; bases outside gene matches: 7. Germline CDR1 reads SGHDT; CDR2 reads YYEEEE. This CDR3 has 16 residues. The CDR3 nucleotides read TGTGCCAGCAGCTACTGGACAGGGGCAGGCACCGGGGAGCTGTTTTTT. It encodes CASSYWTGAGTGELFF.

This chain links TRBV6-5 with TRBJ1-1; D is perhaps TRBD1 (6 bases). CDR1 is MNHEY and CDR2 is SVGAGI in the germline V gene. V lost 6 bases, J lost 0 bases, and 11 bases lay in between. This CDR3 region has 14 residues. As DNA, the CDR3 is TGTGCCAGCAGCATACAGGGAGTGAACACTGAAGCTTTCTTT. Translation gives CASSIQGVNTEAFF.

This clone was observed a handful of times. This rearrangement joins TRBV6-5 to TRBJ1-1; D call uncertain. This CDR3 is 14 amino acids long. In germline, CDR1 is MNHEY, CDR2 SVGAGI. V was trimmed by 7 bases and J by 4 bases, leaving 16 bases between them. The CDR3, as DNA: TGTGCCAGCACCCCCCAGGTCCCGAGCACTGAAGCTTTCTTT. It translates to CASTPQVPSTEAFF.

The chain uses TRBV5-4 and TRBJ1-2; no clear D. V was cut by 2 bases and J by 7 bases, with 6 bases left in between. The CDR3 has 11 amino acids. Germline assignment: CDR1 SGHNT and CDR2 YYREEE (reference sequence). The CDR3 loop reads CASSFLSGYTF. The DNA for the CDR3 is TGTGCCAGCAGCTTTCTAAGTGGCTACACCTTC.

The rearrangement links TRBV5-8 to TRBJ1-2, with unresolved D. Germline-derived CDR1 and CDR2 are SGHTS and YDEGEE. The length of the CDR3 is 16 residues. Trimming took 0 bases from V and 0 from J, leaving 12 bases between them. DNA for the CDR3: TGTGCCAGCAGCTTGGCCTGGGCCAGGACTAACTATGGCTACACCTTC. Amino acid sequence: CASSLAWARTNYGYTF.

The chain combines TRBV6-5 with TRBJ1-2; 10 nucleotides align to TRBD1. Germline V CDR1 and CDR2: MNHEY, SVGAGI. The CDR3 has 14 residues. With V trimmed by 7 bases and J by 7 bases, 9 bases remained unmatched. CDR3 sequence: CASNPGQGFAGYTF. The CDR3 bases are TGTGCCAGCAACCCGGGACAGGGGTTTGCTGGCTACACCTTC.

The chain joins TRBV19 to TRBJ2-7, with 7 bases lining up with TRBD1. The CDR3 contains 13 residues. V gave up 7 bases and J gave up 0 bases; unmatched junction bases: 3. The germline CDR1 and CDR2 sequences are LNHDA and SQIVND (reference sequence). This chain's CDR3 is CASTAGGSYEQYF. The CDR3 bases are TGTGCCAGTACCGCAGGGGGCTCCTACGAGCAGTACTTC.

The chain uses TRBV4-2 and TRBJ1-1, with D unclear. CDR1 is LGHNA, CDR2 YNFKEQ, per germline. The V and J ends lost 3 bases and 4 bases respectively, with 15 bases between them. This CDR3 region has 15 residues. The CDR3 sequence: CASSQEPATGTEAFF. CDR3 bases: TGTGCCAGCAGCCAGGAACCAGCGACGGGCACTGAAGCTTTCTTT.

The rearrangement joins TRBV4-3 to TRBJ2-6; either TRBD1 or TRBD2 may fit D (5 bases each). This CDR3 comprises 15 residues. Germline CDR1 reads LGHNA; CDR2 reads YSLEER. With 5 bases removed from V and 0 bases from J, the gap between germline ends came to 8 bases. CDR3 bases: TGCGCCAGCAGCGTGAGGGGCTCTGGGGCCAACGTCCTGACTTTC. Its protein product is CASSVRGSGANVLTF.

The rearrangement links TRBV10-3 to TRBJ1-2, with a possible D match to TRBD1 (6 bases). The V gene's germline CDR1 is ENHRY and CDR2 SYGVKD. Trimming cost V 10 bases and J 5 bases, with 17 bases left between them. The CDR3 runs 13 residues. Written as DNA, the CDR3 is TGTGCCACCAGGGAAGGGCAGGGGTATGGCTACACCTTC. Its protein product is CATREGQGYGYTF.

The J gene is TRBJ1-2, the V gene TRBV5-5; no clear D gene. Trimming pared 0 bases from V and 12 bases from J, leaving 12 bases between. The CDR3 runs 12 residues. The germline CDR1 and CDR2 sequences are SGHKS and YYEKEE (reference sequence). The CDR3 DNA sequence: TGTGCCAGCAGCTTGGAGGCAGGCTATGACACCTTC. Translation gives CASSLEAGYDTF.

The rearrangement links TRBV7-9 to TRBJ1-2; TRBD1 agrees at 8 bases. The CDR3 has 13 amino acids. The V gene's germline CDR1 is SEHNR and CDR2 FQNEAQ (reference sequence). The ends lost 7 bases at V and 2 bases at J; junction bases unmatched: 3. CDR3 region: CASMGQENYGYTF. The CDR3 coding sequence is TGTGCCAGCATGGGACAGGAGAACTATGGCTACACCTTC.

The J gene is TRBJ2-2, the V gene TRBV9; no reliable D call. The germline V and J ends were trimmed by 0 bases and 6 bases, with 3 bases remaining between them. The CDR3 consists of 12 residues. Germline V gene data show CDR1 as SGDLS and CDR2 as YYNGEE. The CDR3 loop reads CASSVAAGELFF. CDR3 nucleotide sequence: TGTGCCAGCAGCGTAGCCGCCGGGGAGCTGTTTTTT. Combining the CDR3 with reference TRBV9 and TRBJ2-2 gives the whole variable domain DSGVTQTPKHLITATGQRVTLRCSPRSGDLSVYWYQQSLDQGLQFLIQYYNGEERAKGNILERFSAQQFPDLHSELNLSSLELGDSALYFCASSVAAGELFFGEGSRLTVL.

CDR3 sequence (DNA): TGTGCCAGCAGTTTCAGACAGTCCTACGAGCAGTACTTC. Residues: CASSFRQSYEQYF. The chain has TRBV6-5 and TRBJ2-7; tentative D call: TRBD1 (5 bases). Germline assignment: CDR1 MNHEY and CDR2 SVGAGI. The CDR3 totals 13 residues. Trimming removed 4 bases from V and 1 base from J, with 8 bases in between.

This clone was observed a single time. The gene calls are TRBV9 and TRBJ1-5; perhaps TRBD1 as D (5 bases). Trimming removed 0 bases at V and 4 bases at J, with 11 bases between. Germline values: CDR1 SGDLS, CDR2 YYNGEE. The CDR3 runs to 15 residues. The CDR3 DNA follows: TGTGCCAGCAGCGTAGAAGGGACTGTAAATCAGCCCCAGCATTTT. As protein: CASSVEGTVNQPQHF.

The V gene is TRBV3-1 (or the pseudogene TRBV3-2), the J gene TRBJ2-2; D call uncertain. The CDR3 is 15 amino acids. Germline CDR1 reads LGHDT; CDR2 reads YNNKEL (reference sequence). Trimming removed 2 bases from V and 9 bases from J, with 16 bases in between. The CDR3 loop reads CASSQNGPWDRELFF. In DNA form, the CDR3 reads TGTGCCAGCAGCCAAAATGGGCCCTGGGATCGGGAGCTGTTTTTT.

The rearrangement uses TRBV25-1 and TRBJ1-4, with 7 bases aligning to TRBD1. The germline V gene encodes CDR1 MGHDK and CDR2 SYGVNS. V was pared by 5 bases and J by 8 bases, with 5 bases of the junction left unmatched. The CDR3 runs to 13 residues. In nucleotides, the CDR3 is TGTGCCAGCAGTAGACAGGGTAACGAAAAACTGTTTTTT. Translated, it gives CASSRQGNEKLFF. The complete variable domain, with remaining parts taken from reference TRBV25-1 and TRBJ1-4, reads EADIYQTPRYLVIGTGKKITLECSQTMGHDKMYWYQQDPGMELHLIHYSYGVNSTEKGDLSSESTVSRIRTEHFPLTLESARPSHTSQYLCASSRQGNEKLFFGSGTQLSVL.

This clone appeared once. The rearrangement joins TRBV29-1 to TRBJ2-7, with 7 bases that match TRBD1. The length of the CDR3 is 12 residues. The ends lost 6 bases at V and 0 bases at J; junction bases unmatched: 2. Germline assignment: CDR1 SQVTM and CDR2 ANQGSEA. DNA of the CDR3: TGCAGCGTATCAGGGGGCTCCTACGAGCAGTACTTC. It yields the protein CSVSGGSYEQYF.

The chain has TRBV7-9 and TRBJ2-1; TRBD2 aligns across 10 bases. This CDR3 is built from 16 residues. Trimming cost V 5 bases and J 3 bases; bases outside gene matches: 7. Germline V CDR1 and CDR2: SEHNR, FQNEAQ (reference sequence). CDR3 protein: CASSQLAGVFYNEQFF. CDR3 nucleotides: TGTGCCAGCAGCCAGCTAGCGGGAGTCTTCTACAATGAGCAGTTCTTC. Based on the CDR3 plus reference TRBV7-9 and TRBJ2-1, the full variable domain is DTGVSQNPRHKITKRGQNVTFRCDPISEHNRLYWYRQTLGQGPEFLTYFQNEAQLEKSRLLSDRFSAERPKGSFSTLEIQRTEQGDSAMYLCASSQLAGVFYNEQFFGPGTRLTVL.

The chain carries TRBV18 and TRBJ2-3, with D possibly matching TRBD1 (6 bases). Per germline, CDR1 KGHSH and CDR2 LQKENI. Trimming cost V 3 bases and J 2 bases, with 12 bases left between them. CDR3 length: 15 amino acids. CDR3 sequence: CASSPRGSPTDTQYF. CDR3 sequence (DNA): TGTGCCAGCTCACCTAGGGGGTCCCCCACAGATACGCAGTATTTT.

This clone was found once. The CDR3 nucleotides read TGCAGTGCTCCCAGGGGAAACACCATATATTTT. Amino acid sequence: CSAPRGNTIYF. The rearrangement joins TRBV20-1 to TRBJ1-3; D gene uncertain. Germline-derived CDR1 and CDR2 are DFQATT and SNEGSKA (reference sequence). This CDR3 is 11 amino acids long. V was pared by 5 bases and J by 4 bases, with 6 bases between.

The chain uses TRBV3-1 (or the pseudogene TRBV3-2) and TRBJ2-5; TRBD2 matches at 7 bases. CDR1 and CDR2 from the germline V gene are LGHDT and YNNKEL (reference sequence). The V gene end was trimmed by 1 base and the J gene end by 0 bases; junction bases not matched to a gene: 2. This CDR3 region has 15 residues. CDR3 protein: CASSQGGGYQETQYF. CDR3 coding DNA: TGTGCCAGCAGCCAAGGGGGAGGGTACCAAGAGACCCAGTACTTC.

The rearrangement uses TRBV6-5 and TRBJ1-2; the match to TRBD1 covers 8 bases. Germline assignment: CDR1 MNHEY and CDR2 SVGAGI. V dropped 2 bases and J dropped 4; count of bases not matched to a gene: 3. The length of the CDR3 is 14 residues. The CDR3 reads CASSYGQGPYGYTF. CDR3 sequence (DNA): TGTGCCAGCAGTTACGGACAGGGTCCCTATGGCTACACCTTC.

V and J are TRBV7-8 and TRBJ1-2; maybe TRBD1 (5 bases). The CDR3 length is 13 residues. V gave up 5 bases and J gave up 5 bases, with 12 bases separating them. Germline V gene data show CDR1 as SGHVS and CDR2 as FQNEAQ. In nucleotides, the CDR3 is TGTGCCAGCAGCGCTGGGGGAACTTATGGCTACACCTTC. It is translated as CASSAGGTYGYTF.

This chain's CDR3 is CASSQEQPQETQYF. CDR3 nucleotide sequence: TGTGCCAGCAGCCAAGAACAGCCCCAAGAGACCCAGTACTTC. This chain uses TRBV3-1 (or the pseudogene TRBV3-2) with TRBJ2-5; D remains ambiguous. Trimming took 0 bases from V and 1 from J, leaving 6 bases between them. The CDR3 runs 14 residues. Germline loops: CDR1 LGHDT, CDR2 YNNKEL (reference sequence).